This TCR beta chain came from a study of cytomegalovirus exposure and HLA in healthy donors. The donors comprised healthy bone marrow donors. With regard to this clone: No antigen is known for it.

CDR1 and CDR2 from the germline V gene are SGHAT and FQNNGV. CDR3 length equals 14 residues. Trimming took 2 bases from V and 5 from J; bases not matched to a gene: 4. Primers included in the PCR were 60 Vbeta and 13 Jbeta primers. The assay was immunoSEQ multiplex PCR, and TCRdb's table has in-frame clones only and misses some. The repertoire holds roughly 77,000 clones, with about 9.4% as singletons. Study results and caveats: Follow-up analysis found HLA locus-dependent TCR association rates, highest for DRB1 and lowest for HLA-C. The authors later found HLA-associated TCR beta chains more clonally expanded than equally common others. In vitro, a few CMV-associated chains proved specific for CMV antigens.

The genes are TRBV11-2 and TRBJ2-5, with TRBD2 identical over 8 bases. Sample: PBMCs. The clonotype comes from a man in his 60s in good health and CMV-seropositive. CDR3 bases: TGTGCCAGCAGCTTAAGCCCGGGAGGGGAGACCCAGTACTTC. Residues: CASSLSPGGETQYF.